A selection of T cell receptor beta chains follows, all from one sample in a study of cytomegalovirus exposure and HLA in healthy donors. Assay: immunoSEQ multiplex PCR; the TCRdb copy retains only in-frame clones and omits some. This table has about 160,000 clones, about four fifths appearing once. Source material: PBMCs. These TCRs come from a woman aged 45 to 65 in good health and CMV-seronegative. Both conserved end residues are trimmed from each CDR3. The order of the fields is V gene, J gene, CDR3 protein.

v_gene: TRBV7-2
j_gene: TRBJ2-3
CDR3aa: ASSLVPGSGDTQY

v_gene: TRBV10-3
j_gene: TRBJ1-1
CDR3aa: AIRGKQGMNTEAF

v_gene: TRBV30
j_gene: TRBJ2-1
CDR3aa: AWSVGDEQF

v_gene: TRBV4-3
j_gene: TRBJ2-7
CDR3aa: ASSLSGGHSYEQY

v_gene: TRBV5-6
j_gene: TRBJ2-5
CDR3aa: ASSRVGGHQETQY

v_gene: TRBV29-1
j_gene: TRBJ1-2
CDR3aa: SEDYGYT

v_gene: TRBV5-1
j_gene: TRBJ2-1
CDR3aa: ASSLGAGDGLGEQF

v_gene: TRBV19
j_gene: TRBJ1-1
CDR3aa: ASTPTDRRNTEAF

v_gene: TRBV4-3
j_gene: TRBJ1-2
CDR3aa: ASSQDPGDGYT

v_gene: TRBV7-9
j_gene: TRBJ1-2
CDR3aa: ASRIEDYGYT

v_gene: TRBV30
j_gene: TRBJ1-6
CDR3aa: AWNRERNSPLH

v_gene: TRBV4-3
j_gene: TRBJ2-7
CDR3aa: ASSQARNDGNEQY

v_gene: TRBV6-5
j_gene: TRBJ1-1
CDR3aa: ASSYSRQGRTEAF

v_gene: TRBV5-4
j_gene: TRBJ1-4
CDR3aa: ASSGGTGSTNEKLF

v_gene: TRBV6-5
j_gene: TRBJ1-1
CDR3aa: ASRGGAAGTEAF

v_gene: TRBV6-5
j_gene: TRBJ2-1
CDR3aa: ASSLTGPNEQF

v_gene: TRBV29-1
j_gene: TRBJ1-2
CDR3aa: SVVVRNGYT

v_gene: TRBV28
j_gene: TRBJ1-5
CDR3aa: ASGTGGGQPQH